This entry lists 28 T cell receptor beta chains sequenced from one sample in a study of blood T cell repertoires in COVID-19. Sequencing was performed with immunoSEQ multiplex PCR; in TCRdb, only in-frame clones are kept and a portion is missing. Of 250,000 to 300,000 clones listed, more than 85% are singletons. The specimen was peripheral blood. Receptors originate from a man between 18 and 29 years old with active or convalescent COVID-19.

This clone showed up just once. V is TRBV5-5 and J is TRBJ1-5, with D uncertain. The CDR3 sequence is 14 residues long. Germline CDR1 reads SGHKS; CDR2 reads YYEKEE (reference sequence). The V and J ends lost 5 bases and 2 bases respectively, with 11 bases between them. This chain's CDR3 is CASSLPGGNQPQHF. In DNA, the CDR3 is TGTGCCAGCAGTTTACCCGGGGGCAATCAGCCCCAGCATTTT.

The V gene is TRBV6-5, the J gene TRBJ1-5; 11 nucleotides line up with TRBD1. The CDR3 consists of 14 residues. V shed 6 bases, J shed 8 bases, and the junction held 6 bases outside the gene matches. Germline V lookup: CDR1 MNHEY, CDR2 SVGAGI. The DNA for the CDR3 is TGTGCCAGCAGCCGGACAGGGGGCAAGGAGCCCCAGCATTTT. Encoded protein: CASSRTGGKEPQHF.

CDR3 residues: CASSEGGGYGYTF. The CDR3 DNA sequence: TGTGCCAGCAGTGAAGGGGGAGGCTATGGCTACACCTTC. This rearrangement joins TRBV2 to TRBJ1-2; D gene uncertain. Germline V CDR1 and CDR2: SNHLY, FYNNEI. Trimming stripped 1 base from V and 4 bases from J, with 7 bases between. This CDR3 spans 13 amino acids.

This clone was observed a single time. Since a much larger clone is just one base distant, this may be a read error. The chain recombines TRBV7-8 with TRBJ2-1; 8 nucleotides line up with TRBD2. V shed 1 base and J 0 bases; nucleotides not matched to a gene: 11. The CDR3 length is 19 residues. Per germline, CDR1 SGHVS and CDR2 FQNEAQ. CDR3 region: CASSLVAGIGHSSYNEQFF. In nucleotides, the CDR3 is TGTGCCAGCAGCTTAGTAGCGGGAATAGGACATAGCTCCTACAATGAGCAGTTCTTC.

The CDR3 loop reads CASSTREGTFTGELFF. CDR3 nucleotides: TGCGCCAGCAGCACCCGAGAAGGGACTTTCACCGGGGAGCTGTTTTTT. The chain is built from TRBV5-1 and TRBJ2-2; weak D call: TRBD2 (6 bases). The V gene's germline CDR1 is SGHRS and CDR2 YFSETQ. CDR3 size: 16 residues. V was clipped by 4 bases and J by 4 bases, with 17 bases between them.

The V and J genes are TRBV29-1 and TRBJ2-1, with 7 bases that match TRBD1. Trimming took 5 bases from V and 7 from J; bases not matched to a gene: 5. This CDR3 has 12 residues. Germline V gene sequence: CDR1 SQVTM, CDR2 ANQGSEA. CDR3 DNA: TGCAGCGTTCTTGAGGGACAGAATGAGCAGTTCTTC. Translated, it gives CSVLEGQNEQFF.

The chain combines TRBV5-6 with TRBJ1-1; TRBD1 matches 9 bases. Germline CDR1 reads SGHDT; CDR2 reads YYEEEE. The ends lost 2 bases at V and 5 bases at J; junction bases unmatched: 4. This CDR3 contains 14 residues. CDR3: CASSFGQGYTEAFF. DNA for the CDR3: TGTGCCAGCAGCTTCGGACAGGGGTATACTGAAGCTTTCTTT.

V usage is TRBV30 and J usage is TRBJ2-2; 9 bases are shared with TRBD1. Germline values: CDR1 GTSNPN, CDR2 SVGIG (reference sequence). The CDR3 runs to 16 residues. Trimming took 1 base from V and 1 from J; bases not matched to a gene: 4. CDR3 region: CAWSDTGGWNTGELFF. The CDR3 DNA follows: TGTGCCTGGAGTGATACAGGGGGCTGGAACACCGGGGAGCTGTTTTTT.

V is TRBV7-3 and J is TRBJ2-7; D unresolved. Germline CDR1 SGHTA, CDR2 FQGTGA. The ends were cut back, 5 bases at V and 2 bases at J, with 13 bases in the middle. There are 14 residues in the CDR3. The CDR3 sequence: CASSEAGKAYEQYF. CDR3 DNA: TGTGCCAGCAGCGAGGCCGGCAAAGCCTACGAGCAGTACTTC.

This clone was seen many times. The chain couples TRBV5-1 to TRBJ2-1; a possible D gene is TRBD2 (5 bases). With 0 bases removed from V and 1 base from J, the gap between germline ends came to 8 bases. The CDR3 has 15 amino acids. Germline-derived CDR1 and CDR2 are SGHRS and YFSETQ. DNA of the CDR3: TGCGCCAGCAGCTTGGAGGCGGGTTCCTACAATGAGCAGTTCTTC. Protein sequence: CASSLEAGSYNEQFF.

The chain employs TRBV28 and TRBJ1-2; D perhaps matches TRBD1 (5 bases). The V end lost 6 bases, the J end lost 2 bases, and 22 bases lay between the germline ends. This CDR3 contains 17 residues. Per the germline V gene, CDR1 is MDHEN and CDR2 is SYDVKM. The CDR3 sequence: CASRSQGAGQTNYGYTF. The DNA for the CDR3 is TGTGCCAGCAGATCACAAGGGGCAGGGCAGACGAACTATGGCTACACCTTC.

The chain employs TRBV9 and TRBJ2-2; D remains ambiguous. V dropped 7 bases and J dropped 4 bases, with 11 bases sitting between them. The CDR3 runs 13 residues. The V gene's germline CDR1 is SGDLS and CDR2 YYNGEE. The CDR3: CASGRKTTGELFF. Here the CDR3 DNA reads TGTGCCAGCGGCCGAAAAACCACCGGGGAGCTGTTTTTT.

This clone occurred a few times. The gene calls are TRBV15 and TRBJ1-1; no clear D gene. The ends were cut back, 2 bases at V and 1 base at J, with 5 bases in the middle. Germline values: CDR1 LNHNV, CDR2 YYDKDF (reference sequence). The CDR3 extends over 13 amino acids. The DNA of the CDR3 is TGTGCCACCAGCAGACAGGCGAACACTGAAGCTTTCTTT. It specifies CATSRQANTEAFF.

This sequence joins TRBV5-1 and TRBJ1-2; D gene unclear. Trimming took off 0 bases at V and 4 bases at J, with 7 bases between the two ends. The CDR3 consists of 13 residues. CDR1 is SGHRS, CDR2 YFSETQ, per germline. CDR3 amino acids: CASSLEEAYGYTF. The CDR3, as DNA: TGCGCCAGCAGCTTGGAGGAGGCCTATGGCTACACCTTC.

The chain links TRBV30 to TRBJ2-3, with a tentative D call TRBD1 (6 bases). CDR1 is GTSNPN and CDR2 is SVGIG in the germline V gene (reference sequence). Deletions cut 3 bases from V and 4 bases from J, with 14 bases between. This CDR3 has 14 amino acids. CDR3 loop: CAWSGQAGADTQYF. CDR3 in DNA: TGTGCCTGGAGCGGGCAGGCAGGGGCAGATACGCAGTATTTT.

This chain connects TRBV5-1 to TRBJ1-3; 8 bases agree with TRBD1. V gave up 3 bases and J gave up 8 bases; unmatched junction bases: 7. Germline CDR1 reads SGHRS; CDR2 reads YFSETQ. CDR3 length: 14 amino acids. CDR3 in amino acids: CASSSTGGGDTIYF. The CDR3, as DNA: TGCGCCAGCAGCTCCACAGGGGGGGGCGACACCATATATTTT. The full variable domain, in which reference TRBV5-1 and TRBJ1-3 provide the parts outside the CDR3, is KAGVTQTPRYLIKTRGQQVTLSCSPISGHRSVSWYQQTPGQGLQFLFEYFSETQRNKGNFPGRFSGRQFSNSRSEMNVSTLELGDSALYLCASSSTGGGDTIYFGEGSWLTVV.

The chain uses TRBV7-8 and TRBJ2-3; weak D call: TRBD1 (6 bases). This CDR3 is built from 12 residues. The V gene's germline CDR1 is SGHVS and CDR2 FQNEAQ. V lost 3 bases and J lost 6, with 7 bases in between. CDR3: CASSFTGDTQYF. Here the CDR3 DNA reads TGTGCCAGCAGCTTTACAGGGGATACGCAGTATTTT.

The chain joins TRBV4-1 to TRBJ2-3; 7 nucleotides align to TRBD2. The CDR3 has 17 amino acids. Per germline, CDR1 MGHRA and CDR2 YSYEKL. Trimming cost V 2 bases and J 6 bases; bases outside gene matches: 14. The CDR3 loop is CASSQRPSRTSSDTQYF. For the CDR3, the DNA is TGCGCCAGCAGCCAACGTCCGTCCCGGACTAGTTCCGATACGCAGTATTTT.

The chain carries TRBV29-1 and TRBJ1-3, with a weak D call TRBD1 (5 bases). CDR3 length: 16 amino acids. Germline CDR1 and CDR2: SQVTM and ANQGSEA. Trimming cost V 3 bases and J 4 bases, with 19 bases left between them. The CDR3 DNA is TGCAGCGTTGATTCAGACAGACCAACGAACGGAAACACCATATATTTT. The encoded protein is CSVDSDRPTNGNTIYF.

V gene TRBV5-1 combines with J gene TRBJ2-5, with 8 bases fitting TRBD1. The germline gives CDR1 SGHRS, CDR2 YFSETQ. V trimming: 4 bases; J trimming: 3 bases; junction bases outside the gene matches: 8. The length of the CDR3 is 15 residues. The CDR3 DNA is TGCGCCAGCAGCCGGAGCAGGGGGCGGGAAGAGACCCAGTACTTC. Amino acids: CASSRSRGREETQYF.

This clone was seen only a few times. V is TRBV7-9 and J is TRBJ2-1, with a weak D call TRBD1 (6 bases). Trimming cost V 2 bases and J 1 base, with 12 bases left between them. This CDR3 is built from 16 residues. The germline V gene encodes CDR1 SEHNR and CDR2 FQNEAQ (reference sequence). The CDR3 DNA reads TGTGCCAGCAGCTTACCCGCCAGGGGATCCTACAATGAGCAGTTCTTC. Its protein is CASSLPARGSYNEQFF.

The V and J genes are TRBV28 and TRBJ2-2; 7 bases match TRBD2. J lost 3 bases, V lost 0 bases, and 10 bases had no gene match. The CDR3 totals 18 residues. Germline loops: CDR1 MDHEN, CDR2 SYDVKM. The CDR3 protein is CASSLWVGGTPDTGELFF. For the CDR3, the DNA is TGTGCCAGCAGTTTATGGGTCGGGGGGACCCCAGACACCGGGGAGCTGTTTTTT.

The rearrangement joins TRBV10-3 to TRBJ2-5; D is possibly TRBD2 (6 bases). The CDR3 loop spans 14 amino acids. V was cut by 3 bases and J by 2 bases, with 10 bases left in between. From germline, CDR1 is ENHRY and CDR2 SYGVKD. CDR3 amino acids: CAISDGGSQETQYF. CDR3 in DNA: TGTGCCATCAGTGACGGGGGTTCGCAAGAGACCCAGTACTTC.

In DNA form, the CDR3 reads TGTGCCAGCAGCTACGGCGGTCATGAAAAACTGTTTTTT. Protein: CASSYGGHEKLFF. The rearrangement uses TRBV11-2 and TRBJ1-4; D not certain. Trimming cost V 4 bases and J 6 bases, with 9 bases left between them. This CDR3 has 13 amino acids. Germline CDR1 and CDR2: SGHAT and FQNNGV.

The V call is TRBV3-1 (or the pseudogene TRBV3-2), the J call TRBJ2-7, with 10 bases identical to TRBD1. V shed 6 bases and J 4 bases; nucleotides not matched to a gene: 3. Per germline, CDR1 LGHDT and CDR2 YNNKEL (reference sequence). The CDR3 loop spans 13 amino acids. Here the CDR3 DNA reads TGTGCCAGCAGGGGACAGGGGAAGTACGAGCAGTACTTC. Encoded protein: CASRGQGKYEQYF.

This clone was counted between two and nine times. The chain is built from TRBV10-2 and TRBJ2-2; 7 positions agree with TRBD1. J was trimmed by 1 base and V by 8 bases; bases with no gene match: 7. From germline, CDR1 is WSHSY and CDR2 SAAADI. This CDR3 is 15 amino acids long. CDR3 residues: CASLQGRENTGELFF. Written as DNA, the CDR3 is TGCGCCAGCCTACAGGGGCGTGAGAACACCGGGGAGCTGTTTTTT.

The chain is built from TRBV3-1 (or the pseudogene TRBV3-2) and TRBJ2-5; D perhaps matches TRBD2 (5 bases). CDR3 length equals 17 residues. The V end was cut by 2 bases, the J end by 5 bases, with 21 bases between. CDR1 and CDR2 (germline): LGHDT, YNNKEL (reference sequence). DNA of the CDR3: TGTGCCAGCAGCCAAACGGTCTCTGGACTCGCCTCGGAGACCCAGTACTTC. Amino acid sequence: CASSQTVSGLASETQYF.

The chain is built from TRBV3-1 (or the pseudogene TRBV3-2) and TRBJ1-6, with a possible D match to TRBD1 (5 bases). The CDR3 spans 16 residues. Germline V lookup: CDR1 LGHDT, CDR2 YNNKEL (reference sequence). V lost 0 bases and J lost 9, with 15 bases in between. The CDR3 is CASSQDRGTRGSPLHF. The CDR3 bases are TGTGCCAGCAGCCAAGACCGGGGGACTCGAGGTTCACCCCTCCACTTT.